The source of this T cell receptor (beta chain) is a study of blood T cell repertoires in COVID-19. Study summary: Samples came from the United States, Italy and Spain, spanning acute and convalescent COVID-19. The analysed material was cDNA or gDNA that came from T cells, B-cell-depleted T cells, or PBMCs.

In the original processing: Estimates of nucleated cell counts were drawn from the amplification of reference gene primers. Sequenced by immunoSEQ multiplex PCR; TCRdb stores in-frame clones only, minus some. V and J calls and clone size are those listed in that table; D and trimming were worked out from the DNA. This table has tens of thousands of clones, 70% to 90% appearing once. CDR3 length equals 15 residues. V lost 4 bases and J 5 bases, leaving 16 bases between the germline ends. Germline-derived CDR1 and CDR2 are SGDLS and YYNGEE. This sequence joins TRBV9 and TRBJ1-5, with D perhaps matching TRBD1 (6 bases). The clonotype comes from a human donor in a cohort sampled during active COVID-19. Sequenced input: peripheral blood. CDR3 region: CASSPRQEADQPQHF. CDR3 DNA: TGTGCCAGCAGCCCCCGACAGGAGGCAGATCAGCCCCAGCATTTT. The full variable domain, in which reference TRBV9 and TRBJ1-5 provide the parts outside the CDR3, is DSGVTQTPKHLITATGQRVTLRCSPRSGDLSVYWYQQSLDQGLQFLIQYYNGEERAKGNILERFSAQQFPDLHSELNLSSLELGDSALYFCASSPRQEADQPQHFGDGTRLSIL.